Following are 18 T cell receptor beta chains from one sample sequenced in a study of OX40 agonist ivuxolimab in advanced cancers. Measured with immunoSEQ multiplex PCR; TCRdb has only the in-frame clones, and not every one. The sample lists roughly 48,000 clones; about 87% were seen once. The sequences come from CD4+ or CD8+ T cells sorted from blood, collected in a trial of the OX40 agonist ivuxolimab. Source of these receptors: an adult with an advanced solid tumor such as melanoma, head and neck, liver or kidney cancer.

J is TRBJ2-1 and V is TRBV29-1, with D perhaps matching TRBD1 (6 bases). The germline CDR1 and CDR2 sequences are SQVTM and ANQGSEA. V was trimmed by 0 bases and J by 6 bases, leaving 9 bases between them. The CDR3 extends over 13 amino acids. The CDR3 DNA is TGCAGCGTTGAAGATCTAGGGGGCAATGAGCAGTTCTTC. Encoded protein: CSVEDLGGNEQFF.

The CDR3 loop reads CASSQGRGQTTEAFF. For the CDR3, the DNA is TGCGCCAGCAGCCAAGGGCGGGGACAGACAACTGAAGCTTTCTTT. The chain links TRBV4-3 to TRBJ1-1; the match to TRBD1 covers 7 bases. From germline, CDR1 is LGHNA and CDR2 YSLEER. V lost 1 base, J lost 5 bases, and 7 bases stayed unmatched. The length of the CDR3 is 15 residues.

The V gene is TRBV4-1, the J gene TRBJ2-4, with a possible D match to TRBD2 (7 bases). This CDR3 comprises 12 residues. V was cut by 5 bases and J by 12 bases, with 14 bases left in between. Germline values: CDR1 MGHRA, CDR2 YSYEKL. CDR3 loop: CASSKGRGDQYF. CDR3 DNA sequence: TGCGCCAGCAGCAAGGGGAGGGGGGATCAGTACTTC.

Only one count was recorded for this clone. The rearrangement uses TRBV7-2 and TRBJ1-4; TRBD1 matches 12 bases. The J segment lost 8 bases and the V segment lost 1 base, leaving 11 bases of the junction unmatched. CDR3 length equals 18 residues. Germline V gives CDR1 SGHTA, CDR2 FQGNSA. CDR3: CASSLEGQGAPYWEKLFF. For the CDR3, the DNA is TGTGCCAGCAGCTTAGAGGGACAGGGGGCTCCGTATTGGGAAAAACTGTTTTTT. Together with reference TRBV7-2 and TRBJ1-4, the CDR3 gives the full variable domain: GAGVSQSPSNKVTEKGKDVELRCDPISGHTALYWYRQSLGQGLEFLIYFQGNSAPDKSGLPSDRFSAERTGGSVSTLTIQRTQQEDSAVYLCASSLEGQGAPYWEKLFFGSGTQLSVL.

CDR3 sequence (DNA): TGTGCCAGCAGCCAAGTGGGGAATAGGGAGACCCAGTACTTC. It specifies CASSQVGNRETQYF. The gene calls are TRBV14 and TRBJ2-5, with D uncertain. The CDR3 totals 14 residues. Trimming took off 1 base at V and 5 bases at J, with 11 bases between the two ends. Per the germline V gene, CDR1 is SGHDN and CDR2 is FVKESK.

V gene TRBV9 combines with J gene TRBJ2-2; 10 bases map to TRBD1. Germline assignment: CDR1 SGDLS and CDR2 YYNGEE. The CDR3 runs 16 residues. V gave up 4 bases and J gave up 7 bases; unmatched junction bases: 10. The CDR3 is CASSPMTGGGHGELFF. The CDR3 nucleotides read TGTGCCAGCAGCCCCATGACAGGGGGCGGACACGGGGAGCTGTTTTTT. The complete variable domain, with remaining parts taken from reference TRBV9 and TRBJ2-2, reads DSGVTQTPKHLITATGQRVTLRCSPRSGDLSVYWYQQSLDQGLQFLIQYYNGEERAKGNILERFSAQQFPDLHSELNLSSLELGDSALYFCASSPMTGGGHGELFFGEGSRLTVL.

The V gene is TRBV10-3, the J gene TRBJ2-1; D might be TRBD2 (7 bases). Germline V gives CDR1 ENHRY, CDR2 SYGVKD. This CDR3 contains 14 residues. The V end lost 6 bases, the J end lost 2 bases, and 11 bases lay between the germline ends. The CDR3 reads CAISLGGAYNEQFF. The CDR3 nucleotides read TGTGCCATCAGCTTAGGGGGGGCCTACAATGAGCAGTTCTTC.

The genes are TRBV7-9 and TRBJ1-1; the D is unclear. Trimming stripped 4 bases from V and 9 bases from J, with 12 bases between. This CDR3 is built from 12 residues. Germline V lookup: CDR1 SEHNR, CDR2 FQNEAQ (reference sequence). The chain's CDR3 is CASSSSGGQAFF. In nucleotides, the CDR3 is TGTGCCAGCAGCTCAAGCGGTGGACAAGCTTTCTTT.

J is TRBJ2-7 and V is TRBV28; 11 bases are a match to TRBD2. Trimming at V came to 3 bases and at J to 3 bases, leaving 1 base not matched to a gene. This CDR3 spans 14 amino acids. The germline V gene encodes CDR1 MDHEN and CDR2 SYDVKM. CDR3 amino acids: CASSLGTSGYEQYF. DNA for the CDR3: TGTGCCAGCAGTTTGGGGACTAGCGGCTACGAGCAGTACTTC.

The sample holds a few counts of this clone. V gene TRBV28 combines with J gene TRBJ1-5; TRBD1 matches at 7 bases. This CDR3 contains 14 residues. The V and J ends lost 5 bases and 0 bases, in that order; junction bases with no gene match: 1. Looked up from germline, CDR1 is MDHEN and CDR2 is SYDVKM. This chain's CDR3 is CASSDRDSNQPQHF. DNA of the CDR3: TGTGCCAGCAGTGACAGGGATAGCAATCAGCCCCAGCATTTT. The full variable domain, with the rest looked up from reference TRBV28 and TRBJ1-5, is DVKVTQSSRYLVKRTGEKVFLECVQDMDHENMFWYRQDPGLGLRLIYFSYDVKMKEKGDIPEGYSVSREKKERFSLILESASTNQTSMYLCASSDRDSNQPQHFGDGTRLSIL.

The J gene is TRBJ1-1, the V gene TRBV18, with TRBD1 identical over 8 bases. CDR3 length equals 15 residues. Germline-derived CDR1 and CDR2 are KGHSH and LQKENI. V was clipped by 4 bases and J by 3 bases; unmatched bases: 7. The CDR3 nucleotides read TGTGCCAGCTCACACCTGGACAGGGCGGACACTGAAGCTTTCTTT. Amino acids: CASSHLDRADTEAFF.

The chain joins TRBV11-3 to TRBJ2-1, with 10 bases aligning to TRBD2. V lost 4 bases, J lost 12 bases, and 6 bases stayed unmatched. This CDR3 has 13 amino acids. Germline assignment: CDR1 SGHNT and CDR2 YENEEA. The CDR3 DNA sequence: TGTGCCAGCAGCTCAACCTTAGCGGGGGGGCAGTTCTTC. Amino acids: CASSSTLAGGQFF.

V usage is TRBV19 and J usage is TRBJ1-2; no reliable D call. Germline V gives CDR1 LNHDA, CDR2 SQIVND (reference sequence). With 6 bases removed from V and 2 bases from J, the gap between germline ends came to 10 bases. CDR3 length equals 13 residues. CDR3 nucleotide sequence: TGTGCCAGTAGGCGGGCGTCCAACTATGGCTACACCTTC. It translates to CASRRASNYGYTF.

This clone was recorded only once. One junction end does not reproduce the germline sequence, and a read error may be involved. The chain has TRBV27 and TRBJ2-3; 9 bases are shared with TRBD2. CDR1 and CDR2 from the germline V gene are MNHEY and SMNVEV (reference sequence). The CDR3 runs 16 residues. This CDR3 is CASSFRSGTSRDTQYF. The CDR3 nucleotides read TGTGCCAGCAGTTTTAGATCCGGGACTAGCAGAGATACGCAGTATTTT.

The chain links TRBV9 to TRBJ2-1; D not certain. Trimming stripped 0 bases from V and 10 bases from J, with 17 bases between. The CDR3 contains 15 residues. Germline loops: CDR1 SGDLS, CDR2 YYNGEE. The DNA of the CDR3 is TGTGCCAGCAGCGTAGCCCCGAGGAGCGCGGTGGAGCAGTTCTTC. Translation gives CASSVAPRSAVEQFF.

This chain links TRBV5-1 with TRBJ2-7, with TRBD2 as a possible D gene (5 bases). Per germline, CDR1 SGHRS and CDR2 YFSETQ. V lost 1 base and J lost 0, with 8 bases in between. The CDR3 totals 14 residues. CDR3 residues: CASSLSLASYEQYF. CDR3 DNA sequence: TGCGCCAGCAGCTTGAGTCTAGCCTCCTACGAGCAGTACTTC. The full variable domain, with the rest looked up from reference TRBV5-1 and TRBJ2-7, is KAGVTQTPRYLIKTRGQQVTLSCSPISGHRSVSWYQQTPGQGLQFLFEYFSETQRNKGNFPGRFSGRQFSNSRSEMNVSTLELGDSALYLCASSLSLASYEQYFGPGTRLTVT.

The sample holds one count of this clone. The rearrangement links TRBV6-1 to TRBJ1-5, with 11 bases fitting TRBD1. After removal of 4 bases from V and 7 bases from J, the junction contained 9 bases not matched to a gene. Germline V gene lookup returns CDR1 MNHNS and CDR2 SASEGT. This CDR3 contains 16 residues. The CDR3 here is CASSASNRDRGQPQHF. CDR3 nucleotide sequence: TGTGCCAGCAGTGCATCAAACCGGGACAGGGGGCAGCCCCAGCATTTT.

The rearrangement uses TRBV4-1 and TRBJ2-1; the match to TRBD2 covers 11 bases. The CDR3 consists of 15 residues. Per germline, CDR1 MGHRA and CDR2 YSYEKL. V was clipped by 1 base and J by 10 bases; unmatched bases: 6. This chain's CDR3 is CASSQVTSGSFEQFF. For the CDR3, the DNA is TGCGCCAGCAGCCAAGTAACTAGCGGGAGTTTCGAGCAGTTCTTC.